This passage covers 32 T cell receptor beta chains from one sample sequenced in a study of T cells after posttransplantation cyclophosphamide. Clones were read by immunoSEQ multiplex PCR, and TCRdb kept only the in-frame ones, dropping some. The repertoire yields 25,000 to 30,000 clones, none seen only once; the top ten contain approximately 1.5%. The sequencing sample was made of PBMCs. The receptors come from a man in his forties or fifties in good health, CMV-negative, and a related stem cell transplant donor.

There are many counts of this clone. The V call is TRBV19, the J call TRBJ2-6; D may be TRBD2 (5 bases). Germline V gives CDR1 LNHDA, CDR2 SQIVND (reference sequence). The CDR3 contains 15 residues. V gave up 1 base and J gave up 4 bases, with 8 bases separating them. The chain's CDR3 is CASSIGGPGANVLTF. In DNA, the CDR3 is TGTGCCAGTAGTATAGGAGGGCCCGGGGCCAACGTCCTGACTTTC.

This clone was detected ten times or more. Here the CDR3 DNA reads TGTGCCAGCAGCTTGGACCACGGACTAGCGGGGAGCACAGATACGCAGTATTTT. Its translation: CASSLDHGLAGSTDTQYF. This chain uses TRBV5-5 with TRBJ2-3; the match to TRBD2 covers 12 bases. The CDR3 has 18 residues. The germline CDR1 and CDR2 sequences are SGHKS and YYEKEE (reference sequence). V dropped 0 bases and J dropped 0; count of bases not matched to a gene: 5.

This clone has ten or more counts. The CDR3 is CASSPTSGTSSPLHF. For the CDR3, the DNA is TGTGCCAGCAGCCCCACCTCGGGGACTTCTTCACCCCTCCACTTT. V is TRBV7-8 and J is TRBJ1-6; perhaps TRBD1 as D (5 bases). The V gene's germline CDR1 is SGHVS and CDR2 FQNEAQ. The CDR3 loop spans 15 amino acids. Trimming removed 5 bases at V and 9 bases at J, with 17 bases between.

This clone was counted ten times or more. The gene calls are TRBV5-4 and TRBJ2-1; unclear D gene. V was trimmed by 4 bases and J by 5 bases, leaving 4 bases between them. The CDR3 is 11 amino acids. Germline assignment: CDR1 SGHNT and CDR2 YYREEE (reference sequence). The CDR3 coding sequence is TGTGCCAGCAGCGTCGACAATGAGCAGTTCTTC. Protein product: CASSVDNEQFF.

This clone was seen at least ten times. The CDR3 region has the DNA TGTGCCAGCAGCGACGGGGGAGCGACTAATGAAAAACTGTTTTTT. Translating it yields CASSDGGATNEKLFF. The rearrangement uses TRBV9 and TRBJ1-4; possibly TRBD1 for D (5 bases). The germline V and J ends were trimmed by 3 bases and 2 bases, with 11 bases remaining between them. The CDR3 covers 15 residues. The germline CDR1 and CDR2 sequences are SGDLS and YYNGEE.

The J gene is TRBJ2-4, the V gene TRBV25-1, with D hard to call. CDR3 size: 13 residues. Deletions cut 8 bases from V and 4 bases from J, with 12 bases between. The germline V gene has CDR1 MGHDK and CDR2 SYGVNS. CDR3 sequence (DNA): TGTGCCAGCGATCGGGTCCTTAAAAACATTCAGTACTTC. Its translation is CASDRVLKNIQYF.

This clone occurred many times. This specimen includes other DNA sequences encoding the same CDR3. The chain has TRBV20-1 and TRBJ2-5; 7 bases agree with TRBD1. Trimming at V came to 2 bases and at J to 7 bases, leaving 1 base not matched to a gene. Germline assignment: CDR1 DFQATT and CDR2 SNEGSKA (reference sequence). CDR3 length: 11 residues. CDR3 protein: CSARPGGTQYF. The CDR3 DNA follows: TGCAGTGCTAGACCAGGGGGGACCCAGTACTTC.

This clone was counted many times. The chain joins TRBV7-3 to TRBJ2-3; TRBD2 matches 10 bases. V trimming: 6 bases; J trimming: 0 bases; junction bases outside the gene matches: 3. Germline V gives CDR1 SGHTA, CDR2 FQGTGA. The CDR3 has 15 residues. The CDR3 reads CASRLSGGSTDTQYF. CDR3 coding DNA: TGTGCCAGCAGGCTTAGCGGGGGGAGCACAGATACGCAGTATTTT.

This clone was recorded at least ten times. The genes are TRBV6-1 and TRBJ2-3; tentative D call: TRBD2 (5 bases). V shed 0 bases and J shed 5 bases, with 12 bases lying between them. Germline V CDR1 and CDR2: MNHNS, SASEGT. The CDR3 is made up of 15 amino acids. The CDR3 nucleotides read TGTGCCAGCAGTGAAGCGTGGTGGGCGGGAGATACGCAGTATTTT. This translates into CASSEAWWAGDTQYF.

This clone was observed many times. The chain carries TRBV19 and TRBJ2-4, with TRBD2 matching over 10 bases. The CDR3 has 15 amino acids. The V segment lost 5 bases and the J segment 8 bases; nucleotides outside the gene matches: 9. Germline CDR1 reads LNHDA; CDR2 reads SQIVND (reference sequence). In nucleotides, the CDR3 is TGTGCCAGTAGTTCCCCCGGGACTAGCGACTACATTCAGTACTTC. Amino acids: CASSSPGTSDYIQYF.

Ten or more counts support this clone. The chain links TRBV7-2 to TRBJ2-1, with a tentative D call TRBD1 (6 bases). Per the germline V gene, CDR1 is SGHTA and CDR2 is FQGNSA. The V gene lost 5 bases and the J gene lost 2 bases, with 10 bases spanning the gap. The CDR3 is made up of 14 amino acids. CDR3 loop: CASSHRVTYNEQFF. The CDR3 DNA follows: TGTGCCAGCAGCCACAGGGTAACCTACAATGAGCAGTTCTTC.

This clone was detected only a few times. The chain joins TRBV5-1 to TRBJ2-5; TRBD1 matches at 12 bases. The CDR3 extends over 15 amino acids. With V trimmed by 4 bases and J by 5 bases, 6 bases remained unmatched. Germline CDR1 and CDR2: SGHRS and YFSETQ. CDR3 sequence: CASSRGTGGRETQYF. In DNA form, the CDR3 reads TGCGCCAGCAGCAGAGGGACAGGGGGCAGGGAGACCCAGTACTTC.

This clone has a count of ten or more. J is TRBJ2-7 and V is TRBV5-4, with D possibly matching TRBD1 (6 bases). Trimming took off 5 bases at V and 5 bases at J, with 26 bases between the two ends. The CDR3 is 17 amino acids. Germline V gene lookup returns CDR1 SGHNT and CDR2 YYREEE (reference sequence). The CDR3: CASRLEGRGPFLDEQYF. Written as DNA, the CDR3 is TGTGCCAGCAGGCTCGAGGGCAGGGGTCCATTTCTGGACGAGCAGTACTTC.

This clone was seen at least ten times. The chain employs TRBV5-4 and TRBJ2-1, with 9 nucleotides matching TRBD2. The germline V gene has CDR1 SGHNT and CDR2 YYREEE (reference sequence). This CDR3 has 16 residues. With V trimmed by 1 base and J by 4 bases, 6 bases remained unmatched. CDR3 coding DNA: TGTGCCAGCAGCTTGTTGCAAGCGGGGGGATACAATGAGCAGTTCTTC. Amino acid sequence: CASSLLQAGGYNEQFF.

Many counts were recorded for this clone. CDR3 protein: CASSLAGETYNEQFF. In DNA form, the CDR3 reads TGTGCCAGCAGCTTAGCGGGAGAGACCTACAATGAGCAGTTCTTC. This chain joins TRBV11-3 and TRBJ2-1, with TRBD2 as a possible D gene (6 bases). The germline CDR1 and CDR2 sequences are SGHNT and YENEEA. The CDR3 covers 15 residues. Trimming removed 1 base at V and 2 bases at J, with 9 bases between.

This clone was counted many times. V gene TRBV29-1 combines with J gene TRBJ2-3; 12 nucleotides match TRBD1. CDR1 is SQVTM, CDR2 ANQGSEA, per germline. The CDR3 covers 14 residues. J was trimmed by 0 bases and V by 6 bases; bases with no gene match: 1. The CDR3 protein is CSVGQGASTDTQYF. The DNA of the CDR3 is TGCAGCGTGGGACAGGGGGCGAGCACAGATACGCAGTATTTT.

The V and J genes are TRBV28 and TRBJ2-2; no definite D call. The CDR3 runs to 13 residues. The V and J ends lost 6 bases and 2 bases respectively, with 7 bases between them. CDR1 and CDR2 from the germline V gene are MDHEN and SYDVKM. CDR3 sequence: CASRTTNTGELFF. CDR3 in DNA: TGTGCCAGCAGGACAACTAACACCGGGGAGCTGTTTTTT.

This clone has at least ten counts. The chain combines TRBV30 with TRBJ1-1; 7 positions agree with TRBD1. The CDR3 consists of 13 residues. V trimming: 7 bases; J trimming: 9 bases; junction bases outside the gene matches: 14. Germline loops: CDR1 GTSNPN, CDR2 SVGIG (reference sequence). For the CDR3, the DNA is TGTGCCTCCGCCGGAACAGGGGACCGTCAAGCTTTCTTT. Its translation is CASAGTGDRQAFF.

This clone was found many times. The chain combines TRBV6-5 with TRBJ1-6; D is uncertain. V was pared by 0 bases and J by 9 bases, with 15 bases between. Germline V CDR1 and CDR2: MNHEY, SVGAGI. The CDR3 sequence is 16 residues long. Here the CDR3 reads CASSYSASPVRSPLHF. CDR3 coding DNA: TGTGCCAGCAGTTACTCAGCGTCCCCGGTACGTTCACCCCTCCACTTT.

The table lists this clone with many counts. V is TRBV7-6 and J is TRBJ2-5, with 8 bases fitting TRBD2. With V trimmed by 5 bases and J by 2 bases, 7 bases remained unmatched. This CDR3 spans 15 amino acids. Germline CDR1 reads SGHVS; CDR2 reads FNYEAQ. CDR3 loop: CASSPILADQETQYF. The CDR3 DNA follows: TGTGCCAGCAGCCCCATACTAGCGGATCAAGAGACCCAGTACTTC.

In its sample, this clone was seen many times. The CDR3 coding sequence is TGTGCCAGCAGTGAAGGAGATACCCATTATCAGCCCCAGCATTTT. Protein sequence: CASSEGDTHYQPQHF. The chain couples TRBV2 to TRBJ1-5; no reliable D call. Germline V gene data show CDR1 as SNHLY and CDR2 as FYNNEI. There are 15 residues in the CDR3. Between the trimmed V and J ends, which lost 1 base and 5 bases, there was a span of 12 bases.

There are many counts of this clone. The chain is built from TRBV19 and TRBJ2-2; D is perhaps TRBD2 (7 bases). The CDR3 is 15 residues long. With 11 bases removed from V and 3 bases from J, the gap between germline ends came to 19 bases. CDR1 is LNHDA, CDR2 SQIVND, per germline (reference sequence). CDR3 in amino acids: CASTSRGADTGELFF. The CDR3 nucleotides are TGTGCCTCAACCAGCCGGGGGGCGGACACCGGGGAGCTGTTTTTT.

This clone was seen ten or more times. The rearrangement links TRBV5-5 to TRBJ1-5, with D possibly matching TRBD1 (5 bases). The germline V gene encodes CDR1 SGHKS and CDR2 YYEKEE (reference sequence). CDR3 length equals 15 residues. V shed 0 bases and J shed 2 bases, with 9 bases lying between them. CDR3: CASSLGGRGNQPQHF. CDR3 nucleotides: TGTGCCAGCAGCTTGGGAGGCAGGGGCAATCAGCCCCAGCATTTT.

This clone appeared many times. The gene calls are TRBV30 and TRBJ2-3, with 8 bases fitting TRBD2. V gave up 3 bases and J gave up 4 bases; unmatched junction bases: 18. CDR3 length equals 18 residues. Looked up from germline, CDR1 is GTSNPN and CDR2 is SVGIG (reference sequence). The CDR3 reads CAWRPGFLSGSWADTQYF. CDR3 DNA: TGTGCCTGGAGGCCAGGGTTTTTAAGCGGGAGCTGGGCAGATACGCAGTATTTT.

This clone came up many times. V is TRBV7-9 and J is TRBJ2-1; D is perhaps TRBD1 (6 bases). Per the germline V gene, CDR1 is SEHNR and CDR2 is FQNEAQ (reference sequence). Deletions cut 5 bases from V and 7 bases from J, with 12 bases between. The CDR3 contains 13 residues. In DNA form, the CDR3 reads TGTGCCAGCAGCGGTTGGACAGTGAATGAGCAGTTCTTC. Residues: CASSGWTVNEQFF.

There are many counts of this clone. V usage is TRBV16 and J usage is TRBJ1-5, with D possibly matching TRBD1 (6 bases). Germline values: CDR1 KGHSY, CDR2 FQNENV. The CDR3 consists of 18 residues. Between the trimmed V and J ends, which lost 4 bases and 4 bases, there was a span of 23 bases. The CDR3 region has the DNA TGTGCCAGCAGCCCCCACTTGGGGGCGAAAGAGTCGAATCAGCCCCAGCATTTT. This codes for CASSPHLGAKESNQPQHF.

This clone was seen repeatedly, ten times or more. The V call is TRBV6-5, the J call TRBJ1-1, with TRBD1 as a possible D gene (6 bases). Germline V gene sequence: CDR1 MNHEY, CDR2 SVGAGI. The CDR3 has 14 residues. V was cut by 4 bases and J by 5 bases, with 14 bases left in between. In DNA form, the CDR3 reads TGTGCCAGCAGTTCAGTACAGGGCGTGACTGAAGCTTTCTTT. It specifies CASSSVQGVTEAFF.

This clone was recorded many times. This sequence joins TRBV7-8 and TRBJ2-5; 10 bases are shared with TRBD1. The germline V gene has CDR1 SGHVS and CDR2 FQNEAQ. The CDR3 runs to 14 residues. With V trimmed by 5 bases and J by 3 bases, 3 bases remained unmatched. For the CDR3, the DNA is TGTGCCAGCAGCGACAGGGGGCTGGAAGAGACCCAGTACTTC. Translation: CASSDRGLEETQYF.

There are many counts of this clone. This chain links TRBV14 with TRBJ2-5, with TRBD1 identical over 10 bases. V dropped 4 bases and J dropped 3; count of bases not matched to a gene: 11. The CDR3 is 17 amino acids. The V gene's germline CDR1 is SGHDN and CDR2 FVKESK. CDR3 loop: CASSLLTGTGAEETQYF. CDR3 sequence (DNA): TGTGCCAGCAGCCTACTCACCGGGACAGGGGCAGAAGAGACCCAGTACTTC.

This clone was recorded at least ten times. The chain recombines TRBV29-1 with TRBJ2-3; 7 bases match TRBD2. The CDR3 length is 13 residues. V dropped 7 bases and J dropped 6; count of bases not matched to a gene: 10. The germline V gene encodes CDR1 SQVTM and CDR2 ANQGSEA. CDR3 sequence (DNA): TGCAGCGCTGGGGGGGGTGCAGCGGATACGCAGTATTTT. Its protein product is CSAGGGAADTQYF.

This clone appeared many times. The chain joins TRBV10-3 to TRBJ2-7, with TRBD2 as a possible D gene (7 bases). Per germline, CDR1 ENHRY and CDR2 SYGVKD. V was trimmed by 2 bases and J by 4 bases, leaving 12 bases between them. The CDR3 is 14 residues long. This CDR3 reads CAISERGALYEQYF. The CDR3 DNA reads TGTGCCATCAGTGAGCGGGGGGCCTTATACGAGCAGTACTTC.

This clone was recorded many times. The chain is built from TRBV18 and TRBJ2-7; D is unclear. Germline lookup yields CDR1 KGHSH and CDR2 LQKENI. Trimming cost V 8 bases and J 6 bases, with 11 bases left between them. The CDR3 runs 11 residues. The CDR3 loop is CASLSEVEQYF. The CDR3 DNA is TGTGCCAGCCTAAGCGAGGTCGAGCAGTACTTC.